What follows are 27 T cell receptor beta chains derived from one specimen sequenced in a study of regulatory T cells in long-lasting Graves disease. Assembly of TCR beta libraries relied on iRepertoire HTBI primers together with Arm-PCR of CDR3 regions. One entry per CDR3 protein results from TCRdb running MiXCR on the multiplex PCR reads. Among around 450,000 distinct CDR3 sequences listed, around 16% were seen once. As to time point: newly diagnosed GD, antithyroid drugs for less than 3 months. RNA from PBMCs was the source of the TCR library. The data were also submitted as part of a second study, on T cells in Graves' hyperthyroidism and ophthalmopathy.

The sample was peripheral blood mononuclear cells (PBMCs), taken at new diagnosis, from a patient treated with antithyroid drugs. The receptors come from a middle-aged woman with Graves disease.

The genes are TRBV5-4 and TRBJ1-1; 7 bases line up with TRBD1. CDR1 and CDR2 (germline): SGHNT, YYREEE (reference sequence). V was clipped by 4 bases and J by 3 bases; unmatched bases: 6. The CDR3 runs 14 residues. CDR3 region: CASSPADRDTEAFF. CDR3 nucleotide sequence: TGTGCCAGCAGCCCTGCTGACAGGGACACTGAAGCTTTCTTT. The full variable domain, with the rest looked up from reference TRBV5-4 and TRBJ1-1, is ETGVTQSPTHLIKTRGQQVTLRCSSQSGHNTVSWYQQALGQGPQFIFQYYREEENGRGNFPPRFSGLQFPNYSSELNVNALELDDSALYLCASSPADRDTEAFFGQGTRLTVV.

The sample holds many counts of this clonotype. This chain joins TRBV28 and TRBJ2-2; D gene unclear. Germline-derived CDR1 and CDR2 are MDHEN and SYDVKM. The CDR3 sequence is 12 residues long. The V end lost 2 bases, the J end lost 13 bases, and 11 bases lay between the germline ends. The CDR3 DNA reads TGTGCCAGCAGTTTAGACCTGATGGGGCTGTTTTTT. This encodes CASSLDLMGLFF.

This clonotype showed up many times. The chain recombines TRBV27 with TRBJ2-7, with TRBD2 identical over 14 bases. CDR1 is MNHEY and CDR2 is SMNVEV in the germline V gene (reference sequence). The CDR3 has 20 residues. V lost 2 bases, J lost 2 bases, and 14 bases stayed unmatched. The CDR3 sequence: CASSLNGTSGSGSLPYEQYF. The CDR3 DNA follows: TGTGCCAGCAGTTTAAACGGGACTAGCGGGAGCGGATCTTTGCCCTACGAGCAGTACTTC.

In its sample, this clonotype was seen a few times. The chain carries TRBV4-1 and TRBJ2-7, with TRBD2 as a possible D gene (6 bases). CDR1 and CDR2 (germline): MGHRA, YSYEKL. The V gene lost 4 bases and the J gene lost 1 base, with 14 bases spanning the gap. The CDR3 is made up of 15 amino acids. As DNA, the CDR3 is TGCGCCAGCAGCCGGGGGACGGGGGATTCCTACGAGCAGTACTTC. This gives the protein CASSRGTGDSYEQYF.

This clonotype has just a few counts. This chain connects TRBV20-1 to TRBJ2-3; D is uncertain. Germline lookup yields CDR1 DFQATT and CDR2 SNEGSKA (reference sequence). V lost 4 bases to trimming and J lost 0 bases, with 11 bases between them. This CDR3 region has 14 residues. CDR3 nucleotide sequence: TGCAGTGCTACCAGTCCGACTAGCACAGATACGCAGTATTTT. It specifies CSATSPTSTDTQYF.

The rearrangement links TRBV12-3 or TRBV12-4 to TRBJ2-1; tentative D call: TRBD2 (5 bases). With 5 bases removed from V and 9 bases from J, the gap between germline ends came to 11 bases. The CDR3 runs 12 residues. Written as DNA, the CDR3 is TGTGCCAGCAGTATACTAGTTGTTGAGCAGTTCTTC. Encoded protein: CASSILVVEQFF.

Many counts were recorded for this clonotype. The V call is TRBV29-1, the J call TRBJ1-1; no definite D call. The germline V gene has CDR1 SQVTM and CDR2 ANQGSEA. The CDR3 is 11 residues long. V lost 5 bases, J lost 3 bases, and 7 bases lay in between. CDR3 protein: CSVNRDTEAFF. The CDR3 DNA reads TGCAGCGTTAACAGAGACACTGAAGCTTTCTTT.

The chain couples TRBV2 to TRBJ1-6; 9 bases match TRBD1. Germline loops: CDR1 SNHLY, CDR2 FYNNEI. The ends lost 0 bases at V and 6 bases at J; junction bases unmatched: 0. CDR3 length equals 15 residues. The CDR3 DNA follows: TGTGCCAGCAGTGAAGCGGACAGGGGTAATTCACCCCTCCACTTT. Its translation is CASSEADRGNSPLHF.

The chain recombines TRBV29-1 with TRBJ2-5; tentatively, D is TRBD1 or TRBD2 (5 bases each). The CDR3 runs 13 residues. Germline V CDR1 and CDR2: SQVTM, ANQGSEA. Trimming pared 6 bases from V and 4 bases from J, leaving 15 bases between. The chain's CDR3 is CSVKGSYGETQYF. CDR3 DNA sequence: TGCAGCGTGAAGGGGAGTTATGGAGAGACCCAGTACTTC.

This CDR3 reads CASNPIGGTQYF. In DNA, the CDR3 is TGTGCCAGCAACCCTATTGGTGGGACCCAGTACTTC. The chain has TRBV28 and TRBJ2-5; D not certain. The CDR3 is 12 residues long. Germline assignment: CDR1 MDHEN and CDR2 SYDVKM. Trimming took off 7 bases at V and 7 bases at J, with 13 bases between the two ends.

This clonotype was observed a few times. J is TRBJ1-1 and V is TRBV5-6; D is unresolved. Germline CDR1 is SGHDT and CDR2 is YYEEEE. This CDR3 comprises 14 residues. Trimming cost V 4 bases and J 8 bases, with 18 bases left between them. CDR3 residues: CASSESGRLLEAFF. CDR3 DNA sequence: TGTGCCAGCAGCGAGTCGGGGAGGTTGTTAGAAGCTTTCTTT.

This clonotype was counted many times. The rearrangement joins TRBV20-1 to TRBJ1-6; TRBD1 agrees at 8 bases. CDR1 is DFQATT and CDR2 is SNEGSKA in the germline V gene (reference sequence). V lost 4 bases and J lost 9; bases outside the gene matches: 11. The CDR3 runs to 15 residues. The CDR3 bases are TGCAGTGCTACACCAGACAGGGGCCTTGGTTCACCCCTCCACTTT. Protein product: CSATPDRGLGSPLHF.

This clonotype was seen ten or more times. The V and J genes are TRBV11-2 and TRBJ1-4; D remains unclear. The V end was cut by 3 bases, the J end by 8 bases, with 13 bases between. The germline CDR1 and CDR2 sequences are SGHAT and FQNNGV. The CDR3 runs 14 residues. This CDR3 is CASSFGPRGEKLFF. CDR3 in DNA: TGTGCCAGCAGCTTCGGCCCCCGGGGAGAAAAACTGTTTTTT.

At least ten counts were recorded for this clonotype. This chain links TRBV2 with TRBJ2-7; 8 nucleotides match TRBD2. Germline-derived CDR1 and CDR2 are SNHLY and FYNNEI. J lost 3 bases, V lost 6 bases, and 10 bases had no gene match. The CDR3 is 15 amino acids. CDR3 protein: CASRGTRQSLYEQYF. The CDR3 DNA sequence: TGTGCCAGCAGAGGGACTAGGCAGTCTCTCTACGAGCAGTACTTC.

This clonotype was found many times. This chain links TRBV10-3 with TRBJ2-1, with D hard to call. The CDR3 runs 14 residues. Trimming shortened V by 2 bases and J by 3 bases, and 8 bases separated the two germline ends. CDR1 and CDR2 from the germline V gene are ENHRY and SYGVKD. The DNA of the CDR3 is TGTGCCATCAGTGAGGGCCAGAACTACAATGAGCAGTTCTTC. It translates to CAISEGQNYNEQFF.

This clonotype was counted at least ten times. This rearrangement joins TRBV7-2 to TRBJ2-2; no definite D call. Trimming pared 1 base from V and 4 bases from J, leaving 7 bases between. Per the germline V gene, CDR1 is SGHTA and CDR2 is FQGNSA. This CDR3 region has 14 residues. The CDR3 nucleotides read TGTGCCAGCAGCTTAGTTATGGGCACCGGGGAGCTGTTTTTT. Its protein product is CASSLVMGTGELFF.

This clonotype was recorded at least ten times. J is TRBJ1-1 and V is TRBV28; D remains ambiguous. The V and J ends lost 8 bases and 0 bases respectively, with 10 bases between them. Germline loops: CDR1 MDHEN, CDR2 SYDVKM. The CDR3 is made up of 13 amino acids. CDR3 in DNA: TGTGCCAGCTCCGTCAGCTTGAACACTGAAGCTTTCTTT. It translates to CASSVSLNTEAFF.

Many counts were recorded for this clonotype. The chain carries TRBV11-2 and TRBJ2-7; 8 bases are a match to TRBD1. CDR3 length equals 15 residues. Germline loops: CDR1 SGHAT, CDR2 FQNNGV. V lost 5 bases to trimming and J lost 0 bases; unmatched junction nucleotides: 6. The CDR3 DNA sequence: TGTGCCAGCAGCCAAGGGACAGGTGACTCCTACGAGCAGTACTTC. Translated: CASSQGTGDSYEQYF.

As for this clonotype: A far bigger clonotype differs at one base, so this is likely a read error. Given the absence of the conserved phenylalanine or tryptophan at the CDR3 end, a read error is likely. V is TRBV11-3 and J is TRBJ2-1; D uncertain. Trimming removed 0 bases from V and 8 bases from J, with 8 bases in between. Germline V gives CDR1 SGHNT, CDR2 YENEEA. The CDR3 is 13 amino acids. As DNA, the CDR3 is TGTGCCAGCAGCTTAGATACTGTCCATGAGCAGTTCTCC. It is translated as CASSLDTVHEQFS.

The sample holds a few counts of this clonotype. V and J are TRBV28 and TRBJ2-3; D is unclear. Germline V gene lookup returns CDR1 MDHEN and CDR2 SYDVKM. V lost 4 bases and J 1 base, leaving 15 bases between the germline ends. This CDR3 spans 16 amino acids. The CDR3 region is CASSSLVDGGTDTQYF. The CDR3 nucleotides are TGTGCCAGCAGTTCGCTAGTGGACGGTGGCACAGATACGCAGTATTTT.

Notes on this clonotype: With a much larger clone just one base away, this may be a read error. The rearrangement uses TRBV6-1 and TRBJ1-2; tentatively, D is TRBD1 (6 bases). This CDR3 contains 17 residues. Germline V gives CDR1 MNHNS, CDR2 SASEGT. The V end lost 5 bases, the J end lost 5 bases, and 24 bases lay between the germline ends. CDR3 bases: TGTGCCAGCAGTCCAAGCCCGGACAGTAAGCTATGGTATGGCTACACCTTC. Encoded protein: CASSPSPDSKLWYGYTF.

This clonotype has ten or more counts. The rearrangement links TRBV28 to TRBJ2-7; possible D gene TRBD1, 6 bases. Germline-derived CDR1 and CDR2 are MDHEN and SYDVKM. The CDR3 runs to 16 residues. V was cut by 3 bases and J by 4 bases, with 19 bases left in between. The CDR3 reads CASSFYRAGTPYEQYF. DNA of the CDR3: TGTGCCAGCAGTTTTTATAGGGCAGGGACACCGTACGAGCAGTACTTC. The variable domain in full, completed from reference TRBV28 and TRBJ2-7, reads DVKVTQSSRYLVKRTGEKVFLECVQDMDHENMFWYRQDPGLGLRLIYFSYDVKMKEKGDIPEGYSVSREKKERFSLILESASTNQTSMYLCASSFYRAGTPYEQYFGPGTRLTVT.

This clonotype came up a few times. This chain connects TRBV27 to TRBJ2-7; D perhaps matches TRBD2 (6 bases). The germline V gene encodes CDR1 MNHEY and CDR2 SMNVEV (reference sequence). The CDR3 is made up of 12 amino acids. Trimming pared 5 bases from V and 5 bases from J, leaving 10 bases between. CDR3 bases: TGTGCCAGCAGTGGCCCGGGGGACGAGCAGTACTTC. Amino acids: CASSGPGDEQYF.

Note on this clonotype: No conserved phenylalanine or tryptophan is present at the end of the CDR3, so a read error is the likely explanation. V and J are TRBV18 and TRBJ2-1, with D perhaps matching TRBD1 or TRBD2 (6 bases each). The CDR3 sequence is 15 residues long. Germline CDR1 reads KGHSH; CDR2 reads LQKENI. Trimming pared 5 bases from V and 5 bases from J, leaving 16 bases between. The CDR3 region has the DNA TGTGCCAGCTCAATCCGACGGGGGACAAACAATGAGCAGTTCTCC. This translates into CASSIRRGTNNEQFS.

Details on this clonotype: A much larger clone sits a single nucleotide away, making a read error possible. This chain joins TRBV28 and TRBJ2-2; TRBD2 is a possible D gene (5 bases). This CDR3 is 16 amino acids long. Germline lookup yields CDR1 MDHEN and CDR2 SYDVKM. Written as DNA, the CDR3 is TGTGCCAGCAGTTTTATTTCCCTGGCCCACACCGGGGAGCTGCTTTTT. Encoded protein: CASSFISLAHTGELLF.

Ten or more counts support this clonotype. The gene calls are TRBV9 and TRBJ2-1; 7 bases are a match to TRBD2. With V trimmed by 1 base and J by 5 bases, 6 bases remained unmatched. The CDR3 runs to 15 residues. CDR1 and CDR2 (germline): SGDLS, YYNGEE. The CDR3 region has the DNA TGTGCCAGCAGCGTATCGTCTAGCGGAAACAATGAGCAGTTCTTC. Protein sequence: CASSVSSSGNNEQFF.

The rearrangement joins TRBV2 to TRBJ1-1, with D hard to call. Germline V gene data show CDR1 as SNHLY and CDR2 as FYNNEI. V lost 6 bases to trimming and J lost 2 bases, with 13 bases between them. The CDR3 is 14 residues long. CDR3 in DNA: TGTGCCAGCAGAGAGTGGCAGGCCAACACTGAAGCTTTCTTT. Protein product: CASREWQANTEAFF.